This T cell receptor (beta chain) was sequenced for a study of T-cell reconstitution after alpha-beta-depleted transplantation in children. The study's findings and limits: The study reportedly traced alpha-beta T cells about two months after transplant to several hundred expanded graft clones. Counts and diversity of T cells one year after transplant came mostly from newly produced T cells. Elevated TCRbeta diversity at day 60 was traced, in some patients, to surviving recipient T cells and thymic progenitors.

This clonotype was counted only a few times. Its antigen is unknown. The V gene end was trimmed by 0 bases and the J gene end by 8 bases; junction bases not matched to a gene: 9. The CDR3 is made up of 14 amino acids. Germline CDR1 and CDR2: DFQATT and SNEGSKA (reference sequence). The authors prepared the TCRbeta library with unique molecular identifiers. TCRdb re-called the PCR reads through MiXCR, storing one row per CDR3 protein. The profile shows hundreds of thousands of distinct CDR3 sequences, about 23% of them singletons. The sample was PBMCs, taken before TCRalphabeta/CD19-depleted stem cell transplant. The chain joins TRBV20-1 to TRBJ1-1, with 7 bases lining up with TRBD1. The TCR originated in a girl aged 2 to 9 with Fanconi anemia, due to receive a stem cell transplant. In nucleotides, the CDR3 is TGCAGTGCTAGAGAGTACAGGGGATCATCCGAAGCTTTCTTT. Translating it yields CSAREYRGSSEAFF.